Presented here are 6 T cell receptor beta chains from one specimen sequenced in a study of response to subunit inactivated influenza vaccine. TCRdb processed the RT-PCR reads anew with MiXCR; each CDR3 protein has one entry. This sample carries about 780,000 distinct CDR3 sequences, approximately 17% of them seen once, and the ten largest clones take roughly a tenth. Sample: PBMCs from blood, taken 4 to 6 days after vaccination. The receptors derive from a man aged 45-65 years who received an inactivated influenza vaccine.

This clonotype was observed a handful of times. The CDR3 reads CASSLSQGANTEAFF. The CDR3 region has the DNA TGTGCCAGCAGTTTATCACAGGGGGCAAACACTGAAGCTTTCTTT. The V call is TRBV27, the J call TRBJ1-1; TRBD1 agrees at 9 bases. From germline, CDR1 is MNHEY and CDR2 SMNVEV (reference sequence). The CDR3 extends over 15 amino acids. The V and J ends lost 0 bases and 2 bases, in that order; junction bases with no gene match: 1.

There are a few counts of this clonotype. The chain combines TRBV21-1 with TRBJ2-4; the table's D call, TRBD1, has no DNA check behind it. TRBV21-1 is tagged as a pseudogene. The CDR3 sequence is 15 residues long. The CDR3 coding sequence is TGTGCCAGCATGAGGTGCGGGGGAGCCAAAAACATTCAGTACTTC. Its translation: CASMRCGGAKNIQYF.

This clonotype was seen more than once but under ten times. V usage is TRBV7-9 and J usage is TRBJ2-3; either TRBD1 or TRBD2 may fit D (5 bases each). This CDR3 has 17 residues. Germline V gene data show CDR1 as SEHNR and CDR2 as FQNEAQ (reference sequence). Trimming took 5 bases from V and 0 from J, leaving 18 bases between them. The CDR3 DNA sequence: TGTGCCAGCAGCAATCCCATTATGGGGGTTAGCACAGATACGCAGTATTTT. Translation: CASSNPIMGVSTDTQYF.

The chain uses TRBV5-1 and TRBJ1-6, with 7 nucleotides matching TRBD1. V dropped 4 bases and J dropped 7; count of bases not matched to a gene: 11. The CDR3 covers 16 residues. Per the germline V gene, CDR1 is SGHRS and CDR2 is YFSETQ. CDR3 sequence (DNA): TGCGCCAGCAGCCAAACAGGGGACCTCGGGAATTCACCCCTCCACTTT. The encoded protein is CASSQTGDLGNSPLHF.

This sequence joins TRBV6-1 and TRBJ2-1; TRBD1 matches 7 bases. Germline CDR1 and CDR2: MNHNS and SASEGT. This CDR3 region has 13 residues. The trim removed 2 bases at V and 10 bases at J, leaving 5 bases unmatched. The CDR3 region has the DNA TGTGCCAGCAGTGAATTTAGGGGGCCGGAGCAGTTCTTC. This sequence encodes CASSEFRGPEQFF.

Many counts were recorded for this clonotype. V and J are TRBV29-1 and TRBJ2-1; TRBD1 is a possible D gene (5 bases). The germline gives CDR1 SQVTM, CDR2 ANQGSEA. The CDR3 length is 14 residues. V gave up 8 bases and J gave up 2 bases, with 16 bases separating them. The CDR3 DNA follows: TGCAGCTCATCCAGGGCAGTGACCTACAATGAGCAGTTCTTC. Amino acid sequence: CSSSRAVTYNEQFF.